Listed here are 19 T cell receptor beta chains from one sample, sequenced in a study of T cells in Graves' hyperthyroidism and ophthalmopathy. RNA transcripts yielded amplified TCR beta CDR3 regions. Researchers ran a first-round RT-PCR on the TCR CDR3 using the HTBI primer set. In TCRdb, the multiplex PCR reads were re-called with MiXCR into one record per CDR3 protein. Of 300,000 to 350,000 distinct CDR3 sequences listed, around 20% are singletons. Sequencing input: blood. Receptors originate from a woman in her forties or fifties with Graves' hyperthyroidism.

Worth noting for this clonotype: This may be a read error: a much more frequent sequence differs by one nucleotide. The rearrangement uses TRBV12-3 or TRBV12-4 and TRBJ2-7; 12 positions match TRBD2. This CDR3 has 16 amino acids. CDR3 sequence (DNA): TGTGCCAGCAGCCCCGGACTAGCGGGAAGTCAATACGAGCGGTACTTC. Residues: CASSPGLAGSQYERYF.

This clonotype has just a few counts. This sequence joins TRBV10-3 and TRBJ1-2; 9 nucleotides match TRBD1. V was clipped by 6 bases and J by 8 bases; unmatched bases: 7. Germline assignment: CDR1 ENHRY and CDR2 SYGVKD. The CDR3 sequence is 13 residues long. CDR3 DNA sequence: TGTGCCATCAGCGGGACAGGGTCTTGGGGCTACACCTTC. It is translated as CAISGTGSWGYTF.

This clonotype has a count of ten or more. The chain couples TRBV12-3 or TRBV12-4 to TRBJ1-1; no reliable D call. V was shortened by 2 bases and J by 8 bases, with 12 bases between the two germline ends. This CDR3 region has 13 residues. The CDR3 loop reads CASSLKVGQEAFF. Written as DNA, the CDR3 is TGTGCCAGCAGTTTAAAAGTCGGTCAGGAAGCTTTCTTT.

The CDR3 sequence: CASSFGTGVCEQYF. The CDR3 DNA sequence: TGCGCCAGCAGCTTTGGGACAGGGGTCTGCGAGCAGTACTTC. This rearrangement joins TRBV5-1 to TRBJ2-7; 10 positions match TRBD1. J lost 6 bases, V lost 2 bases, and 5 bases had no gene match. The CDR3 is made up of 14 amino acids. Germline V gene data show CDR1 as SGHRS and CDR2 as YFSETQ.

The chain recombines TRBV28 with TRBJ1-2; TRBD1 matches 7 bases. Germline CDR1 is MDHEN and CDR2 is SYDVKM. Unmatched junction bases numbered 2, after V lost 6 bases and J lost 4 bases. The CDR3 consists of 12 residues. CDR3 bases: TGTGCCAGCAGGGACAGGTTCTATGGCTACACCTTC. This gives the protein CASRDRFYGYTF.

This clonotype was counted between two and nine times. The chain joins TRBV7-3 to TRBJ2-5; D not certain. The length of the CDR3 is 13 residues. Germline V gene lookup returns CDR1 SGHTA and CDR2 FQGTGA. Trimming removed 5 bases from V and 7 bases from J, with 14 bases in between. CDR3 sequence (DNA): TGTGCCAGCAGCCTGAGTGGATCCGGGACCCAGTACTTC. Amino acid sequence: CASSLSGSGTQYF.

This clonotype was recorded many times. The rearrangement uses TRBV7-9 and TRBJ2-3; perhaps D is TRBD1 or TRBD2 (6 bases each). V was trimmed by 2 bases and J by 1 base, leaving 13 bases between them. Looked up from germline, CDR1 is SEHNR and CDR2 is FQNEAQ (reference sequence). The CDR3 contains 16 residues. The CDR3 DNA follows: TGTGCCAGCAGCTTATCGGCTAGGGGGGGCACAGATACGCAGTATTTT. Translating gives CASSLSARGGTDTQYF.

This clonotype was picked up many times. CDR3 sequence reads: CASSAVFSYNEQFF. The CDR3 DNA sequence: TGTGCCAGCAGTGCGGTCTTTTCCTACAATGAGCAGTTCTTC. The chain joins TRBV7-9 to TRBJ2-1; unclear D gene. Trimming stripped 6 bases from V and 1 base from J, with 10 bases between. This CDR3 comprises 14 residues. The V gene's germline CDR1 is SEHNR and CDR2 FQNEAQ (reference sequence).

This clonotype was detected a few times. The chain is built from TRBV7-9 and TRBJ1-4, with a weak D call TRBD1 (5 bases). V was shortened by 6 bases and J by 4 bases, with 12 bases between the two germline ends. The CDR3 extends over 14 amino acids. Germline-derived CDR1 and CDR2 are SEHNR and FQNEAQ (reference sequence). The CDR3 DNA reads TGTGCCAGCAGGGGTGGGCAGGGTAATGAAAAACTGTTTTTT. Protein sequence: CASRGGQGNEKLFF.

The sample holds many counts of this clonotype. This chain uses TRBV9 with TRBJ2-2, with TRBD2 matching over 8 bases. CDR1 is SGDLS, CDR2 YYNGEE, per germline. The ends lost 0 bases at V and 4 bases at J; junction bases unmatched: 14. There are 19 residues in the CDR3. The CDR3 loop is CASSVAVPGGPTGTGELFF. In nucleotides, the CDR3 is TGTGCCAGCAGCGTAGCCGTCCCGGGAGGGCCGACAGGCACCGGGGAGCTGTTTTTT.

This clonotype has a count of ten or more. The chain is built from TRBV2 and TRBJ2-7, with no clear D. V lost 4 bases to trimming and J lost 0 bases, with 10 bases between them. Germline V lookup: CDR1 SNHLY, CDR2 FYNNEI. The CDR3 spans 14 residues. This CDR3 is CASSGEKSSYEQYF. As DNA, the CDR3 is TGTGCCAGCAGTGGGGAAAAGAGCTCCTACGAGCAGTACTTC.

About this clonotype: Being one base from a much bigger clone, this may be a read error. The rearrangement uses TRBV28 and TRBJ2-2; D unclear. Trimming cost V 6 bases and J 0 bases, with 5 bases left between them. Germline lookup yields CDR1 MDHEN and CDR2 SYDVKM. This CDR3 has 13 amino acids. The CDR3 loop is CASRGSNTGELFF. DNA of the CDR3: TGTGCCAGCAGGGGGTCGAACACCGGGGAGCTGTTTTTT.

The chain recombines TRBV28 with TRBJ1-1; D perhaps matches TRBD1 (6 bases). Germline V CDR1 and CDR2: MDHEN, SYDVKM. V lost 6 bases, J lost 6 bases, and 11 bases lay in between. The CDR3 has 12 residues. The CDR3 region is CASSGTKSEAFF. DNA for the CDR3: TGTGCCAGCAGCGGGACAAAATCTGAAGCTTTCTTT.

This chain uses TRBV7-2 with TRBJ1-2; TRBD1 matches 9 bases. The CDR3 covers 15 residues. Losses at the gene ends were 6 bases for V and 7 bases for J; bases not matched to a gene: 12. Germline V gene data show CDR1 as SGHTA and CDR2 as FQGNSA. The CDR3 reads CASSPTGTGSLGYTF. The CDR3 DNA reads as TGTGCCAGCAGTCCGACCGGGACAGGGAGTCTTGGCTACACCTTC.

A few counts support this clonotype. A read error may explain this, as a much larger clone is one base away. The chain has TRBV3-1 and TRBJ2-4; D is uncertain. This CDR3 has 11 amino acids. Trimming cost V 1 base and J 11 bases, with 6 bases left between them. Germline V CDR1 and CDR2: LGHDT, YNNKEL (reference sequence). CDR3 protein: CASSQGRVQYF. CDR3 in DNA: TGTGCCAGCAGCCAAGGTCGCGTTCAGTACTTC.

At least ten counts were recorded for this clonotype. This chain uses TRBV15 with TRBJ1-1; D perhaps matches TRBD1 (6 bases). The ends were cut back, 3 bases at V and 1 base at J, with 6 bases in the middle. CDR3 length: 13 residues. Germline V gene data show CDR1 as LNHNV and CDR2 as YYDKDF (reference sequence). For the CDR3, the DNA is TGTGCCACCAGCAGGACAGGGAACACTGAAGCTTTCTTT. The encoded protein is CATSRTGNTEAFF. The variable domain in full, completed from reference TRBV15 and TRBJ1-1, reads DAMVIQNPRYQVTQFGKPVTLSCSQTLNHNVMYWYQQKSSQAPKLLFHYYDKDFNNEADTPDNFQSRRPNTSFCFLDIRSPGLGDTAMYLCATSRTGNTEAFFGQGTRLTVV.

The J gene is TRBJ1-4, the V gene TRBV2; D gene uncertain. Per germline, CDR1 SNHLY and CDR2 FYNNEI. V shed 7 bases and J shed 7 bases, with 10 bases lying between them. The CDR3 consists of 12 residues. The CDR3 region has the DNA TGTGCCAGCACCCTACAGCGTGAAAAACTGTTTTTT. This encodes CASTLQREKLFF.

There are a few counts of this clonotype. The J gene is TRBJ2-7, the V gene TRBV15; 8 positions agree with TRBD2. V was clipped by 8 bases and J by 6 bases; unmatched bases: 9. The CDR3 has 13 amino acids. Germline CDR1 LNHNV, CDR2 YYDKDF (reference sequence). The CDR3 loop reads CATGSSGRPEQYF. The DNA for the CDR3 is TGTGCCACCGGGTCGAGCGGGAGACCCGAGCAGTACTTC.

This clonotype was observed a handful of times. The chain couples TRBV19 to TRBJ1-1, with D possibly TRBD1 on 5 matching bases. This CDR3 spans 13 amino acids. V dropped 9 bases and J dropped 1 base, with 12 bases sitting between them. Germline V CDR1 and CDR2: LNHDA, SQIVND (reference sequence). The CDR3 here is CASSGLTNTEAFF. The CDR3 DNA reads TGTGCCAGCTCGGGACTTACGAACACTGAAGCTTTCTTT.